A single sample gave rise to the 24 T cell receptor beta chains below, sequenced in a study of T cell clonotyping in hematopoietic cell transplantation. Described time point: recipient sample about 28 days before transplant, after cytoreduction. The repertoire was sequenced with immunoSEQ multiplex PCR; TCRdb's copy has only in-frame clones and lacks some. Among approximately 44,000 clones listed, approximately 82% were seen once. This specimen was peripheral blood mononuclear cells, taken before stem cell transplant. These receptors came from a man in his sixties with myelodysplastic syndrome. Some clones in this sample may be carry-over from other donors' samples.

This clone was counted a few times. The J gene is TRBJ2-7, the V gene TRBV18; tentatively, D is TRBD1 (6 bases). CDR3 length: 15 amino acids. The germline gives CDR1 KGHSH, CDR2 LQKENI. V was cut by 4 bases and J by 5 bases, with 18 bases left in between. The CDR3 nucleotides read TGTGCCAGCTCACTAGCGACAGGCACCCTAAACGAGCAGTACTTC. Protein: CASSLATGTLNEQYF.

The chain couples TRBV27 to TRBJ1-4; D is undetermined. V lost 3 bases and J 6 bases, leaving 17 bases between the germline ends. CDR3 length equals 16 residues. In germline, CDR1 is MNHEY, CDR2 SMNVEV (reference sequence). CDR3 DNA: TGTGCCAGCAGTTTGGTATGGGGTTCGGGTCATGAAAAACTGTTTTTT. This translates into CASSLVWGSGHEKLFF.

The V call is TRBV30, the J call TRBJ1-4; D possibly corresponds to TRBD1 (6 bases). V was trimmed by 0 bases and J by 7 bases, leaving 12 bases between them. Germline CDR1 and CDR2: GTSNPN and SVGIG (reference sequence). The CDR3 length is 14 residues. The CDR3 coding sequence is TGTGCCTGGAGTGTAAACGCAGGGGCTGAAAAACTGTTTTTT. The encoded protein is CAWSVNAGAEKLFF.

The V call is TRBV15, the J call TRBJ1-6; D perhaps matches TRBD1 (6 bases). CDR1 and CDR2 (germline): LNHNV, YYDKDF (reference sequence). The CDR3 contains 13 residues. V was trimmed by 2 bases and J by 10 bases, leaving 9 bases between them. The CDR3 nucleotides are TGTGCCACCAGCAGAACAACAGGGTCACCCCTCCACTTT. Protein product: CATSRTTGSPLHF.

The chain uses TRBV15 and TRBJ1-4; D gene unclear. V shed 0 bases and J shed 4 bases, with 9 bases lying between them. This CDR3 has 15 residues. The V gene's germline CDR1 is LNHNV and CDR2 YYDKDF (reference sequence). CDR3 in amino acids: CATSRDQQYNEKLFF. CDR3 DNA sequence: TGTGCCACCAGCAGAGATCAACAGTATAATGAAAAACTGTTTTTT.

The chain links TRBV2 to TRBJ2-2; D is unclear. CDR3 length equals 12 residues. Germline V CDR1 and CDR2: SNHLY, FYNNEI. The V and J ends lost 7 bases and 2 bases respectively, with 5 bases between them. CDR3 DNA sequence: TGTGCCAGCACCTACAACACCGGGGAGCTGTTTTTT. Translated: CASTYNTGELFF.

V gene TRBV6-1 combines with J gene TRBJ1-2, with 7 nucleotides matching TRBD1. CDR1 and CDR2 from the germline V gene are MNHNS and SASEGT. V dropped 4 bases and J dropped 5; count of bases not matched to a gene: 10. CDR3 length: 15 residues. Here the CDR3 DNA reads TGTGCCAGCAGTGGGCCTAACAGGGGAGATTATGGCTACACCTTC. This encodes CASSGPNRGDYGYTF.

Here the CDR3 reads CASSPQRLDNSPLHF. Here the CDR3 DNA reads TGTGCCAGCAGCCCCCAGAGGCTTGATAATTCACCCCTCCACTTT. This chain links TRBV7-2 with TRBJ1-6; no firm D call. Germline assignment: CDR1 SGHTA and CDR2 FQGNSA. Between the trimmed V and J ends, which lost 5 bases and 5 bases, there was a span of 13 bases. The CDR3 contains 15 residues.

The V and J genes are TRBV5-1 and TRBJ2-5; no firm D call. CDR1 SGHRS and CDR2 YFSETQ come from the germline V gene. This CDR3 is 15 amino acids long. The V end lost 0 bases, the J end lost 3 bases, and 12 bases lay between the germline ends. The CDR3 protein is CASSLGLIPEETQYF. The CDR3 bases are TGCGCCAGCAGCTTGGGGTTAATACCCGAAGAGACCCAGTACTTC. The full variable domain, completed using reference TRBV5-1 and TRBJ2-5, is KAGVTQTPRYLIKTRGQQVTLSCSPISGHRSVSWYQQTPGQGLQFLFEYFSETQRNKGNFPGRFSGRQFSNSRSEMNVSTLELGDSALYLCASSLGLIPEETQYFGPGTRLLVL.

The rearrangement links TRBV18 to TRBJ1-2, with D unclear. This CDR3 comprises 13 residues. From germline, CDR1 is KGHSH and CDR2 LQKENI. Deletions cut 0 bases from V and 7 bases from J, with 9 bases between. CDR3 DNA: TGTGCCAGCTCACCACCTGGGGTGGCTGGCTACACCTTC. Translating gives CASSPPGVAGYTF.

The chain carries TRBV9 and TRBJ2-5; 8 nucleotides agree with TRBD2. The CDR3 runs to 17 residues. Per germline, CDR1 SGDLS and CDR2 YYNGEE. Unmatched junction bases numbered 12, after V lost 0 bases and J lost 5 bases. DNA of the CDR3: TGTGCCAGCAGCGTAGAGAGCGCGGGGGGCGCGTTGGAGACCCAGTACTTC. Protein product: CASSVESAGGALETQYF.

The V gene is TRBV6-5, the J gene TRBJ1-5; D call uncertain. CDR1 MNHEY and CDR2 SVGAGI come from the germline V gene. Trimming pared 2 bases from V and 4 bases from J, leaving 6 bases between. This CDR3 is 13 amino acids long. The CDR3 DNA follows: TGTGCCAGCAGTTACGGAACTAATCAGCCCCAGCATTTT. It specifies CASSYGTNQPQHF.

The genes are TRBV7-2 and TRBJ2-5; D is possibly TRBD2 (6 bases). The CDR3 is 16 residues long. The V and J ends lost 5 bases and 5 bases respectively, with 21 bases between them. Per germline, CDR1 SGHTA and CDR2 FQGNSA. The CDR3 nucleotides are TGTGCCAGCAGCCCGATGGGAGTAAGCGGGTGGGAGACCCAGTACTTC. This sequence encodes CASSPMGVSGWETQYF.

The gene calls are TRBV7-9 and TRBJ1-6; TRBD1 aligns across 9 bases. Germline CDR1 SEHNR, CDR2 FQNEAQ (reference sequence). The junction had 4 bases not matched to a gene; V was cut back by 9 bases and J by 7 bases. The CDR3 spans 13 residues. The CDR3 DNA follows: TGTGCCAGGAGGACAGGGGCAAATTCACCCCTCCACTTT. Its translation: CARRTGANSPLHF. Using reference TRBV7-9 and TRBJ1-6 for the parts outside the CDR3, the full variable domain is DTGVSQNPRHKITKRGQNVTFRCDPISEHNRLYWYRQTLGQGPEFLTYFQNEAQLEKSRLLSDRFSAERPKGSFSTLEIQRTEQGDSAMYLCARRTGANSPLHFGNGTRLTVT.

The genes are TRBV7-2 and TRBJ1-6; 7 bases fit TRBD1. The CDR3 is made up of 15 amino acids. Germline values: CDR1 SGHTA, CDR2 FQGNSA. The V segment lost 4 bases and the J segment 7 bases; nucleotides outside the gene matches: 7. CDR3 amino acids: CASSSRQGVNSPLHF. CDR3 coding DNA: TGTGCCAGCAGCTCCCGACAGGGTGTCAATTCACCCCTCCACTTT.

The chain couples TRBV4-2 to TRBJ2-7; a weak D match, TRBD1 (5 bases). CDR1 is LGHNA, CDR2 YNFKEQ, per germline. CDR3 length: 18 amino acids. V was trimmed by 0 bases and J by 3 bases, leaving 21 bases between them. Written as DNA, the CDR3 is TGTGCCAGCAGCCAAGATCAGGTGGTAGGGGCGACCCACTACGAGCAGTACTTC. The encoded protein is CASSQDQVVGATHYEQYF.

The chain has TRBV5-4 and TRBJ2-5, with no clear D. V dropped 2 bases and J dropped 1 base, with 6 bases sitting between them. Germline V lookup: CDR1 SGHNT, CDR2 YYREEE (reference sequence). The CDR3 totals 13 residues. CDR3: CASSFRIQETQYF. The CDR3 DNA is TGTGCCAGCAGCTTCCGGATCCAAGAGACCCAGTACTTC.

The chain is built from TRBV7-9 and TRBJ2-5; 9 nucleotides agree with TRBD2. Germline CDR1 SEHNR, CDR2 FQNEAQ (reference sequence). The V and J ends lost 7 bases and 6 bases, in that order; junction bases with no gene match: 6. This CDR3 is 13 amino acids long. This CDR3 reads CASNNSGGKTQYF. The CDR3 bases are TGTGCCAGCAACAATAGCGGGGGAAAGACCCAGTACTTC.

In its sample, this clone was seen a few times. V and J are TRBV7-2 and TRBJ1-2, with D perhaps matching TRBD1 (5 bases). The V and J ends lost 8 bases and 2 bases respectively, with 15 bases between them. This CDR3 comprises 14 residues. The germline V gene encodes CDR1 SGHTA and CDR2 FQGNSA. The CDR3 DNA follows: TGTGCCAGCTCCATCGGGGGACTGAACTATGGCTACACCTTC. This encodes CASSIGGLNYGYTF.

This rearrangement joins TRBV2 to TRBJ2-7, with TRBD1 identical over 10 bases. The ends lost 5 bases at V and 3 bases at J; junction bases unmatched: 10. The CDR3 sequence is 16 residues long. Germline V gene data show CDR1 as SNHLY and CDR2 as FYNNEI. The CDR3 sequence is CASSWTRDRGSYEQYF. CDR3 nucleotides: TGTGCCAGCAGTTGGACCCGGGACAGGGGTAGCTACGAGCAGTACTTC.

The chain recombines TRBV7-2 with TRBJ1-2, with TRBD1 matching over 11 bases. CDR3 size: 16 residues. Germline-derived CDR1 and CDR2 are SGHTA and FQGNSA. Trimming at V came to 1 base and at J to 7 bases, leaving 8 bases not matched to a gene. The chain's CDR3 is CASSLVGTGGFRGYTF. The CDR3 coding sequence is TGTGCCAGCAGCTTAGTTGGGACAGGGGGTTTTCGTGGCTACACCTTC.

CDR3 coding DNA: TGTGCCAGCAGCGCGGGACAGGCGAACACCGGGGAGCTGTTTTTT. Amino acid sequence: CASSAGQANTGELFF. This chain joins TRBV7-3 and TRBJ2-2, with 8 positions matching TRBD1. Unmatched junction bases numbered 2, after V lost 5 bases and J lost 0 bases. Germline V gene sequence: CDR1 SGHTA, CDR2 FQGTGA. The CDR3 is 15 amino acids.

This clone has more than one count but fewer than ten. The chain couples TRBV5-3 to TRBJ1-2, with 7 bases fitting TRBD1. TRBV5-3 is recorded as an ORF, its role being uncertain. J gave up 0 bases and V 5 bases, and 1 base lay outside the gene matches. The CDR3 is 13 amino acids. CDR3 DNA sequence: TGTGCCAGAAGGCAGGGGGCTAACTATGGCTACACCTTC. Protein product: CARRQGANYGYTF.

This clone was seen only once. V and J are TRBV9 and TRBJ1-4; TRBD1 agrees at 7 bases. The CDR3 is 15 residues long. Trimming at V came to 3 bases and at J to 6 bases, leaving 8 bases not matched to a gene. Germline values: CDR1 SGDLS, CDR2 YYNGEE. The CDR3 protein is CASSASGQLYEKLFF. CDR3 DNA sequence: TGTGCCAGCAGCGCTTCGGGACAGCTTTATGAAAAACTGTTTTTT.